A single sample is the source of the 30 T cell receptor beta chains below, sequenced in a study of blood T cell repertoires in COVID-19. Profiled with immunoSEQ multiplex PCR; TCRdb holds only in-frame clones, not every one. Of fewer than 250,000 clones listed, around 76% are singletons. Sequencing was performed on PBMCs or T cells enriched from blood (not recorded which). Receptor source: a woman aged 45-65 years with acute COVID-19.

The chain recombines TRBV4-2 with TRBJ2-2, with 14 positions matching TRBD2. The CDR3 sequence is 16 residues long. The junction had 4 bases not matched to a gene; V was cut back by 4 bases and J by 6 bases. The germline V gene encodes CDR1 LGHNA and CDR2 YNFKEQ. The CDR3 is CASSPTSGGAAGELFF. The CDR3 DNA follows: TGTGCCAGCAGCCCGACTAGCGGGGGGGCGGCCGGGGAGCTGTTTTTT.

The chain combines TRBV6-5 with TRBJ1-6; D ambiguous. This CDR3 has 12 amino acids. Trimming removed 8 bases from V and 6 bases from J, with 8 bases in between. Per germline, CDR1 MNHEY and CDR2 SVGAGI. CDR3 DNA: TGTGCCAGCCGCGGGGTTAATTCACCCCTCCACTTT. Translating it yields CASRGVNSPLHF.

The V call is TRBV3-1 (or the pseudogene TRBV3-2), the J call TRBJ2-3, with unresolved D. In germline, CDR1 is LGHDT, CDR2 YNNKEL (reference sequence). Trimming removed 0 bases from V and 2 bases from J, with 3 bases in between. The CDR3 runs 13 residues. CDR3 region: CASSQEATDTQYF. The CDR3 DNA follows: TGTGCCAGCAGCCAAGAAGCCACAGATACGCAGTATTTT.

This chain connects TRBV7-3 to TRBJ2-6; 12 nucleotides agree with TRBD1. The CDR3 runs to 19 residues. Per the germline V gene, CDR1 is SGHTA and CDR2 is FQGTGA. After removal of 5 bases from V and 4 bases from J, the junction contained 12 bases not matched to a gene. CDR3 amino acids: CASSRRSGQGAQGANVLTF. The CDR3, as DNA: TGTGCCAGCAGCAGACGGTCGGGACAGGGGGCGCAAGGGGCCAACGTCCTGACTTTC.

The chain carries TRBV19 and TRBJ1-1; a weak D match, TRBD1 (6 bases). Trimming stripped 4 bases from V and 0 bases from J, with 12 bases between. The V gene's germline CDR1 is LNHDA and CDR2 SQIVND (reference sequence). The CDR3 covers 15 residues. In DNA form, the CDR3 reads TGTGCCAGTAGTACAGGGGCCAGAATGAACACTGAAGCTTTCTTT. Protein: CASSTGARMNTEAFF.

This chain joins TRBV19 and TRBJ1-2; 7 bases align to TRBD1. The V segment lost 5 bases and the J segment 6 bases; nucleotides outside the gene matches: 12. In germline, CDR1 is LNHDA, CDR2 SQIVND (reference sequence). The CDR3 is made up of 15 amino acids. The CDR3 nucleotides are TGTGCCAGTAGTCATATAGGGACAGCCAGGGATGGCTACACCTTC. Amino acid sequence: CASSHIGTARDGYTF. The whole variable domain, filled in from reference TRBV19 and TRBJ1-2, reads DGGITQSPKYLFRKEGQNVTLSCEQNLNHDAMYWYRQDPGQGLRLIYYSQIVNDFQKGDIAEGYSVSREKKESFPLTVTSAQKNPTAFYLCASSHIGTARDGYTFGSGTRLTVV.

This sequence joins TRBV2 and TRBJ1-5, with a possible D match to TRBD1 (6 bases). Germline V lookup: CDR1 SNHLY, CDR2 FYNNEI. The V and J ends lost 7 bases and 5 bases respectively, with 18 bases between them. This CDR3 has 15 residues. The CDR3 DNA follows: TGTGCCAGCACTCCAGGGGAGCCTAGTCATCAGCCCCAGCATTTT. This encodes CASTPGEPSHQPQHF.

V usage is TRBV5-1 and J usage is TRBJ1-1; no definite D call. V was trimmed by 1 base and J by 5 bases, leaving 12 bases between them. Germline V CDR1 and CDR2: SGHRS, YFSETQ. The length of the CDR3 is 14 residues. The CDR3 nucleotides read TGCGCCAGCAGCTTGACCCCCGGGGTGACTGAAGCTTTCTTT. This translates into CASSLTPGVTEAFF.

This clone has more than one count but fewer than ten. CDR3 DNA sequence: TGTGCCAGTAGTAACCTTGCAGGTGTTAACACTGAAGCTTTCTTT. Translation: CASSNLAGVNTEAFF. The V gene is TRBV19, the J gene TRBJ1-1; D is undetermined. In germline, CDR1 is LNHDA, CDR2 SQIVND (reference sequence). This CDR3 spans 15 amino acids. Trimming left V 4 bases short and J 2 bases short, with 14 bases between.

The chain couples TRBV5-6 to TRBJ2-2, with TRBD1 as a possible D gene (6 bases). V dropped 4 bases and J dropped 6 bases, with 10 bases sitting between them. CDR3 size: 13 residues. Germline values: CDR1 SGHDT, CDR2 YYEEEE. The CDR3 protein is CASSGGQPGELFF. The CDR3 DNA reads as TGTGCCAGCAGCGGGGGACAACCCGGGGAGCTGTTTTTT.

The chain links TRBV7-2 to TRBJ1-5; 7 bases are a match to TRBD1. Germline V gene lookup returns CDR1 SGHTA and CDR2 FQGNSA. This CDR3 spans 14 amino acids. V was clipped by 7 bases and J by 5 bases; unmatched bases: 8. CDR3 in DNA: TGTGCCAGCAAATTTCTAACAGGGGATCAGCCCCAGCATTTT. It yields the protein CASKFLTGDQPQHF.

This clone appeared a single time. This chain joins TRBV28 and TRBJ1-2; 10 positions agree with TRBD1. Looked up from germline, CDR1 is MDHEN and CDR2 is SYDVKM. The CDR3 runs to 14 residues. With 5 bases clipped from V and 8 bases from J, the junction kept 8 bases outside the gene matches. CDR3 DNA: TGTGCCAGCAGTCCCGGGACAGGGGTGGTCGGCTACACCTTC. Translation gives CASSPGTGVVGYTF.

A single count supports this clone. The J gene is TRBJ2-5, the V gene TRBV5-1, with a weak D call TRBD2 (6 bases). Deletions cut 5 bases from V and 1 base from J, with 18 bases between. This CDR3 is built from 16 residues. Germline V lookup: CDR1 SGHRS, CDR2 YFSETQ. The CDR3 is CASSAQGGGLQETQYF. Written as DNA, the CDR3 is TGCGCCAGCAGTGCCCAGGGAGGAGGACTCCAAGAGACCCAGTACTTC.

This chain joins TRBV7-3 and TRBJ2-5; TRBD2 matches at 14 bases. V shed 5 bases and J 2 bases; nucleotides not matched to a gene: 4. From germline, CDR1 is SGHTA and CDR2 FQGTGA. There are 16 residues in the CDR3. The CDR3 spells CASSLGTSGGQETQYF. The CDR3 DNA follows: TGTGCCAGCAGCCTTGGGACTAGCGGGGGACAAGAGACCCAGTACTTC.

The V and J genes are TRBV2 and TRBJ1-1; the match to TRBD1 covers 10 bases. This CDR3 has 13 residues. CDR1 and CDR2 (germline): SNHLY, FYNNEI. The V and J ends lost 8 bases and 5 bases, in that order; junction bases with no gene match: 5. As DNA, the CDR3 is TGTGCCAGCCACGGACAGGGGGAAACTGAAGCTTTCTTT. Its protein is CASHGQGETEAFF.

This clone was counted only a few times. The rearrangement uses TRBV5-1 and TRBJ1-6; D is possibly TRBD1 (6 bases). There are 15 residues in the CDR3. CDR1 and CDR2 (germline): SGHRS, YFSETQ. Trimming shortened V by 0 bases and J by 6 bases, and 10 bases separated the two germline ends. The CDR3: CASSLDRTANSPLHF. The CDR3 DNA is TGCGCCAGCAGCTTGGATAGGACAGCTAATTCACCCCTCCACTTT.

V gene TRBV6-5 combines with J gene TRBJ1-1, with TRBD1 matching over 8 bases. The CDR3 is 14 amino acids. Looked up from germline, CDR1 is MNHEY and CDR2 is SVGAGI. V dropped 1 base and J dropped 10; count of bases not matched to a gene: 8. CDR3 amino acids: CASSYLGLDRGAFF. CDR3 nucleotide sequence: TGTGCCAGCAGTTACTTGGGTTTAGACAGGGGAGCTTTCTTT.

CDR3 protein: CASSYDRLQPQHF. As DNA, the CDR3 is TGTGCCAGCAGTTACGACAGACTTCAGCCCCAGCATTTT. The chain has TRBV6-5 and TRBJ1-5, with D perhaps matching TRBD1 (5 bases). CDR1 and CDR2 (germline): MNHEY, SVGAGI. CDR3 length: 13 residues. Between the trimmed V and J ends, which lost 2 bases and 6 bases, there was a span of 8 bases.

This chain connects TRBV7-9 to TRBJ2-5; TRBD1 matches at 8 bases. Germline assignment: CDR1 SEHNR and CDR2 FQNEAQ (reference sequence). V trimming: 4 bases; J trimming: 7 bases; junction bases outside the gene matches: 11. The CDR3 contains 15 residues. The CDR3 loop reads CASSSSYGQGGTQYF. CDR3 nucleotide sequence: TGTGCCAGCAGCTCCTCCTACGGACAGGGCGGGACCCAGTACTTC.

This chain links TRBV10-2 with TRBJ1-2; 7 bases are a match to TRBD1. The CDR3 has 17 residues. The trim removed 6 bases at V and 4 bases at J, leaving 17 bases unmatched. Germline V gene sequence: CDR1 WSHSY, CDR2 SAAADI. As DNA, the CDR3 is TGCGCCAGCAGGGACCGGGACAGCGTTGGAATCTTCTATGGCTACACCTTC. It is translated as CASRDRDSVGIFYGYTF.

The rearrangement links TRBV9 to TRBJ2-5; TRBD2 aligns across 7 bases. Germline assignment: CDR1 SGDLS and CDR2 YYNGEE. The trim removed 4 bases at V and 2 bases at J, leaving 11 bases unmatched. The CDR3 contains 16 residues. This CDR3 is CASSPSRRGGQETQYF. The CDR3 bases are TGTGCCAGCAGCCCCTCACGCCGGGGAGGGCAAGAGACCCAGTACTTC.

The chain combines TRBV6-4 with TRBJ2-3; D might be TRBD2 (5 bases). The CDR3 sequence is 13 residues long. V was pared by 2 bases and J by 5 bases, with 8 bases between. The germline gives CDR1 MRHNA, CDR2 SNTAGT. The CDR3 spells CASSDLLGDTQYF. The CDR3 bases are TGTGCCAGCAGTGACCTACTAGGAGATACGCAGTATTTT.

This clone came up a few times. The chain employs TRBV6-5 and TRBJ2-7; possibly TRBD2 for D (6 bases). From germline, CDR1 is MNHEY and CDR2 SVGAGI. V dropped 6 bases and J dropped 4 bases, with 19 bases sitting between them. This CDR3 has 15 amino acids. The CDR3: CASSPLGGDSYEQYV. Written as DNA, the CDR3 is TGTGCCAGCAGCCCCCTTGGAGGGGACTCGTACGAGCAGTACGTC.

CDR3 bases: TGTGCCAGCAGCAAAGAGGGACAGGGGGAAGGACGTGGCAATCAGCCCCAGCATTTT. Translating it yields CASSKEGQGEGRGNQPQHF. This rearrangement joins TRBV21-1 to TRBJ1-5; the table's D gene call, TRBD1, was not cross checked with the DNA. TRBV21-1 is designated a pseudogene. This CDR3 is 19 amino acids long.

The rearrangement links TRBV28 to TRBJ1-5; the D is unclear. The CDR3 has 11 amino acids. V dropped 5 bases and J dropped 4 bases, with 3 bases sitting between them. The germline gives CDR1 MDHEN, CDR2 SYDVKM. The chain's CDR3 is CASSQNQPQHF. The CDR3 DNA reads as TGTGCCAGCAGTCAAAATCAGCCCCAGCATTTT.

The chain uses TRBV30 and TRBJ2-7; D not resolved. Trimming cost V 0 bases and J 2 bases, with 14 bases left between them. Germline V gene sequence: CDR1 GTSNPN, CDR2 SVGIG (reference sequence). This CDR3 has 15 amino acids. The CDR3 loop reads CAWSVLPGPTYEQYV. CDR3 DNA: TGTGCCTGGAGTGTCCTCCCTGGTCCTACCTACGAGCAGTACGTC.

The chain joins TRBV4-2 to TRBJ2-5, with TRBD2 matching 8 bases. Germline CDR1 LGHNA, CDR2 YNFKEQ. Trimming removed 1 base from V and 1 base from J; junction bases left unmatched: 11. This CDR3 is 18 amino acids long. In nucleotides, the CDR3 is TGTGCCAGCAGCCAAGCCCCCTGGACGGGGGGGCTCCAAGAGACCCAGTACTTC. Encoded protein: CASSQAPWTGGLQETQYF.

For the CDR3, the DNA is TGCGCCAGCAGTGAATCAGGGTCCCCCAGGCAGCCCCAGCATTTT. Translating gives CASSESGSPRQPQHF. The chain uses TRBV10-2 and TRBJ1-5; possibly TRBD1 for D (5 bases). Deletions cut 3 bases from V and 7 bases from J, with 16 bases between. Germline V gene data show CDR1 as WSHSY and CDR2 as SAAADI. The CDR3 is 15 amino acids.

This chain connects TRBV5-1 to TRBJ1-1; D gene unclear. Trimming took 0 bases from V and 6 from J, leaving 12 bases between them. This CDR3 contains 14 residues. The V gene's germline CDR1 is SGHRS and CDR2 YFSETQ. The CDR3 sequence is CASSLAPLVPEAFF. As DNA, the CDR3 is TGCGCCAGCAGCTTGGCCCCCTTAGTACCTGAAGCTTTCTTT.

The chain combines TRBV5-1 with TRBJ2-1; TRBD2 aligns across 8 bases. V trimming: 3 bases; J trimming: 7 bases; junction bases outside the gene matches: 3. Germline V gene sequence: CDR1 SGHRS, CDR2 YFSETQ. The CDR3 contains 13 residues. The CDR3 spells CASSSSGGNEQFF. The CDR3 DNA reads as TGCGCCAGCAGCTCCTCGGGGGGGAATGAGCAGTTCTTC.